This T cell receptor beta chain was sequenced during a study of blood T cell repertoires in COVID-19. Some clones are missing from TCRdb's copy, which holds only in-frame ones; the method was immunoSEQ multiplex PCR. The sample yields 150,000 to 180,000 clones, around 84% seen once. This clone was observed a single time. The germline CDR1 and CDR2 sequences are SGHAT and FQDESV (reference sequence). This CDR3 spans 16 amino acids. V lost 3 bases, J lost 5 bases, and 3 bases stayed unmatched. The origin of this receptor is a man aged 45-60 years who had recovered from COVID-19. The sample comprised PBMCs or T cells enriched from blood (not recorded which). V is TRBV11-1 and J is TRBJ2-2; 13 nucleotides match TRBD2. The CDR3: CASSLGGLAGTGELFF. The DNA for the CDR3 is TGTGCCAGCAGCTTGGGGGGACTAGCGGGGACCGGGGAGCTGTTTTTT.